The entry below describes one T cell receptor (beta chain). There is no known antigen for this receptor. Base qualities are missing; no much larger clone stands one base away. These data are taken from a study of cytomegalovirus exposure and HLA in healthy donors (dated by TCRdb to 2015 to 2018). About the study as a whole: An earlier analysis of several hundred of the donors reported 250 to 300 Gb of sequence data and some 120 million unique TCR beta sequences from approximately 180 million T cells. Donor age, sex, ethnicity and CMV serostatus were compiled alongside the repertoire data. To decide whether each TCR beta V gene segment behaved as functional or pseudogenic, an earlier analysis of over 500 of the donors relied on high-throughput TCR beta sequencing. The number of typed donors differed by locus: 629-630 for A, B, C, DRB1 and DQB1; 500 to 550 for DQA1; fewer than 610 for DPA1; and roughly 490 for DPB1. A later analysis re-examined previously published TCR beta repertoires from over 500 donors and added high-resolution HLA genotyping to investigate patterns of TCR occurrence. High-throughput TCR immunosequencing, statistical association of individual TCRs with disease status, and machine learning were combined to predict cytomegalovirus infection status. The study was designed to test whether signatures of past pathogen exposure could be identified by cataloging public T cell receptors. In a later genetic analysis, genome-wide SNP genotypes for about three fifths of the 666 donors were used, and that subset was treated as a discovery cohort. An early release covering approximately 600 HLA-typed donors comprised approximately 290 gigabases of sequencing data and tens of millions of unique TCR sequences. Of the roughly 390 genotyped donors, 81% fell in the genetic ancestry cluster associated with self-reported Caucasian donors. Besides the first cohort of around 670 subjects, a separate validation cohort made up of 120 or so different subjects was used. On average, roughly 200,000 unique TCR beta nucleotide sequences were sequenced per donor among some 430 genotyped donors of the cohort, with roughly 20% of those sequences being non-productive. All discovery cohort repertoires had been generated on a single sequencing platform. Roughly 5 DR-DQ haplotypes were handled as single units for association and clustering because linkage in the cohort was strong. Rather than drawing on any new phenotypic data, the later analysis identified candidate immune exposures from TCR beta sequences and the way those sequences occurred across donors. HLA typing covered class I and class II loci at four-digit resolution. The study profiled the T cell repertoires of under 700 subjects by immunosequencing and related them to cytomegalovirus serostatus.

The cohort was made up of roughly 670 healthy bone marrow donors. All cohort members were sampled while nominally healthy, although unrecorded immune exposures were likely present. The donor tested CMV seronegative, placing the donor among the 350 or so seronegative members of the cohort. A peripheral blood sample was provided by each donor, and peripheral blood mononuclear cells were used for TCR beta sequencing. Genomic DNA extraction from the blood cell samples was performed with the Qiagen DNeasy Blood Extraction Kit. Libraries were made using the immunoSEQ multiplex PCR assay. A mixture of 60 forward primers for TCR Vbeta segments and 13 reverse primers for TCR Jbeta segments was used in the multiplex PCR. The CDR3 region of rearranged TCR beta genes was amplified from genomic DNA by a multiplex PCR assay. Amplified TCR beta libraries were sequenced as 87-base-pair reads on the Illumina HiSeq System. On the study's bioinformatics: Across the 600 to 700 repertoires, a later analysis counted some 81 million unique TCR beta chains, roughly 11 million of which were shared by at least two donors. To remove PCR and sequencing errors, raw reads were error-corrected and collapsed into unique sequences using a nearest-neighbor algorithm that merged closely related sequences. Alignment of CDR3 sequences to IMGT reference sequences was used to assign V, D and J gene segments. Each retained sequence needed at least a six-nucleotide match to both a V gene segment and a J gene segment. A rearrangement counted as productive if the CDR3 had no stop codons and remained in frame with V and J, and every other rearrangement counted as non-productive. CDR3 was defined according to IMGT convention as the region running from the second conserved V-encoded cysteine to the conserved J-encoded phenylalanine. Sequences without an unambiguous match to a single V gene segment were excluded from the earlier analysis of about 600 of the donors. An earlier analysis of a few hundred of the donors classified V segments as functional when productive rearrangements were above 56.7% and as segregating when the standard deviation between donors was above 5%. A statistical classification framework was built to diagnose cytomegalovirus status from the catalog of TCR beta chain sequences. V and J gene assignment, in a later analysis, came from comparing TCR nucleotide sequences with IMGT/GENE-DB human TR gene sequences. A later analysis assigned CDR3 sequences and most-parsimonious VDJ recombination scenarios with the TCRdist pipeline. In a later analysis, every TCR beta chain was defined by the combination of its CDR3 amino acid sequence and its V-gene family, and reads without a unique V-gene family were dropped. A later analysis removed over 500 highly shared, low-generation-probability nucleotide sequences to deal with suspected cross-contamination and a sequencing artifact. For each public chain, a later analysis derived a clonal expansion index from normalized ranks of inferred template counts within each repertoire. In a later analysis, generation probabilities were computed using a VDJ recombination model fitted to out-of-frame rearrangements, and the results were checked against IGoR. Hypergeometric tests were used in a later analysis to score TCR-TCR, TCR-HLA and TCR-CMV co-occurrence, with a repertoire-size bias correction applied to the TCR pairs. In a later analysis, false discovery rates were estimated by permuting HLA or CMV assignments 20 times. A later analysis grouped co-occurring TCRs with DBSCAN, adding TCRdist sequence similarity when clustering within HLA-allele-positive subsets. Repertoires with fewer than 30,000 or more than 120,000 public chains were left out of co-occurrence clustering, as were about five repertoires with anomalous nucleotide sharing. TCRdb took this table from immuneACCESS and kept in-frame rearrangements with V and J called. Such tables lack part of the clones; where checked against another copy, unresolved V genes explain under half of the gap, and the rest is unexplained. V, J and clone size derive from that table, while D and trimming were established from the DNA sequence. Present in this sample are roughly 160,000 clones, around 84% of which were seen just once. The ten most abundant clones make up 1% of the sample.

General study outcomes and caveats: A further reported finding was that TCR beta sequences accurately predicted the HLA-A and HLA-B alleles for most subjects in the first cohort. This cohort had only TCR beta chains sequenced, and the lack of alpha or paired-chain data limited which features could be detected. Most TCR sequences were seen in very few donors, while some public TCRs were found in many individuals. Sequencing depth was assumed to be roughly uniform across donors in the presence/absence analyses, though that assumption may not hold. Linkage disequilibrium might explain the correlated functional status among segregating V segments, but an unknown experimental factor could not be ruled out. In a later analysis, several top co-occurrence clusters were reported to appear linked to parvovirus B19, influenza, CMV and Epstein-Barr virus. In a later analysis, 16,951 TCR beta sequences were associated with specific HLA alleles at a false discovery rate of 0.05. A later genetic analysis reported fewer N-insertions in productive TCRs among donors in an Asian-associated ancestry cluster than the roughly 690-donor mean. A cluster of highly shared sequence variants was judged likely to be a technical artifact of the sequencing pipeline. In a later analysis, HLA-associated TCR beta chains were found to be more clonally expanded and to have lower generation probabilities than equally common non-associated chains. A total of 164 TCR beta chains were listed by the study as associated with cytomegalovirus. In a later genetic analysis, a missense DCLRE1C variant was associated with V-gene and J-gene trimming of TCR beta chains, and the association was replicated in an independent cohort. In a later analysis, TCR association rates were found to vary across HLA loci, with the most associated TCRs seen for DRB1 alleles and the fewest for HLA-C alleles. Because HLA typing was missing for some donors at each locus, association tests included only the typed subset. Broadly in line with IMGT annotations, most TCR beta V segments showed up in productive rearrangements about 87% or about 30% of the time in an earlier analysis of approximately 640 of the donors. CMV serostatus was the only immune exposure information available for the cohort. Most CMV-associated TCR beta chains appeared to be HLA-restricted in a later analysis, and the HLA associations seemed to be driven largely by CMV exposure. The authors suggested that the approach could potentially be generalized to other disease states and immunological phenotypes. Strong co-occurrence of HLA alleles, especially DR and DQ, made assigning TCR associations to individual alleles difficult. Because counts were too low, seventeen rarely observed V segments, including chromosome 9 orphons, were excluded from the earlier analysis of 500 to 700 of the donors. In both the original and validation cohorts, the classifier was reported to diagnose cytomegalovirus status with high specificity and sensitivity. In vitro tests confirmed that a few of the cytomegalovirus-associated TCR beta chains recognize cytomegalovirus antigens. Some IMGT-functional V segments, including TRBV6-2 and TRBV6-3, could not be told apart with the 87-base-pair reads, so those segments were excluded.

Taken from cysteine to phenylalanine, the CDR3 has 14 residues. Kept here is only the CDR3 DNA, which spans 42 bases and is read in frame from base 1. CDR1 and CDR2, per the germline V gene, are MDHEN and SYDVKM. Trimming takes 7 bases from V and 1 base from J, and the germline ends sit 13 bases apart. The specimen was PBMCs. The origin of this receptor is a boy aged 2 to 9 in good health and CMV-seronegative. The rearrangement combines TRBV28 with TRBJ1-1; the D gene is perhaps TRBD1, from 5 matching bases. The DNA sequence follows: TGTGCCAGCACTCCCCTAGGGGCGAACACTGAAGCTTTCTTT. Translated, this gives CASTPLGANTEAFF.